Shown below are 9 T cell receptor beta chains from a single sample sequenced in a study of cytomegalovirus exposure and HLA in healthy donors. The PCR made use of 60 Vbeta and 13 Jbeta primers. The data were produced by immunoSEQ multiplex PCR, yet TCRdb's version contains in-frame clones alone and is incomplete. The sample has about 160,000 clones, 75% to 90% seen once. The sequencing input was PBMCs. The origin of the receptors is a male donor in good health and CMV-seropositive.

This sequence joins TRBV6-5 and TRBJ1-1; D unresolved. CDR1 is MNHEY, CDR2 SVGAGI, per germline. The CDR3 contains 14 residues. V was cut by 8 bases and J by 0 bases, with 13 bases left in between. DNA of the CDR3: TGTGCCAGCCAGGTCGGATGGGTGAACACTGAAGCTTTCTTT. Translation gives CASQVGWVNTEAFF.

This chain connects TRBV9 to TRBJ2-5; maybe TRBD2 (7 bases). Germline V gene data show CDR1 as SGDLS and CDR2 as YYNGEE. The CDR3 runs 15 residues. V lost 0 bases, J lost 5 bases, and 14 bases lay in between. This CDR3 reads CASSVGEGGGETQYF. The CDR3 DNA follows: TGTGCCAGCAGCGTAGGAGAGGGAGGGGGGGAGACCCAGTACTTC.

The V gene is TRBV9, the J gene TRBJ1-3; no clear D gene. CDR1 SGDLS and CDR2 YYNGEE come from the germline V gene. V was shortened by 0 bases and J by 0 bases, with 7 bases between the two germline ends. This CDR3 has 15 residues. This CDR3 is CASSVGWSSGNTIYF. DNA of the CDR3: TGTGCCAGCAGCGTAGGGTGGAGCTCTGGAAACACCATATATTTT.

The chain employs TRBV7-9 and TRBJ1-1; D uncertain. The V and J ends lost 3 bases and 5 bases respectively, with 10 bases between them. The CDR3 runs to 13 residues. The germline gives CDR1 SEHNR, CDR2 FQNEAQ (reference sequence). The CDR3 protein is CASSFRRRTEAFF. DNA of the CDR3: TGTGCCAGCAGCTTTCGGAGAAGGACTGAAGCTTTCTTT.

The CDR3 here is CASSHRGRGYGYTF. As DNA, the CDR3 is TGTGCCAGCAGCCATAGGGGGCGCGGCTATGGCTACACCTTC. The chain uses TRBV6-5 and TRBJ1-2; 7 nucleotides line up with TRBD1. The length of the CDR3 is 14 residues. V shed 6 bases and J 4 bases; nucleotides not matched to a gene: 8. Looked up from germline, CDR1 is MNHEY and CDR2 is SVGAGI.

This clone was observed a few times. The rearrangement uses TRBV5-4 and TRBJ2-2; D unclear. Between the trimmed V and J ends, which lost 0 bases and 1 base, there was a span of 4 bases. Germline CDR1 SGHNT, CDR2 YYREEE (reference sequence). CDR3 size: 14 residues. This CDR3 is CASSLELNTGELFF. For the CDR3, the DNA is TGTGCCAGCAGCTTGGAGCTGAACACCGGGGAGCTGTTTTTT.

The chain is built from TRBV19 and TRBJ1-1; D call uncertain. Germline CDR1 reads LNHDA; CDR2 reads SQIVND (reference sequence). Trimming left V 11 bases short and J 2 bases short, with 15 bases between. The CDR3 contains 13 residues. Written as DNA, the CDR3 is TGTGCCGTCAGCGCCCAAGTAAACACTGAAGCTTTCTTT. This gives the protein CAVSAQVNTEAFF.

CDR3 coding DNA: TGTGCTAGTGGTTCAGCGGGACTAGCGGGAGGATTGAACACCGGGGAGCTGTTTTTT. Translating gives CASGSAGLAGGLNTGELFF. The rearrangement joins TRBV12-5 to TRBJ2-2, with 15 bases matching TRBD2. Unmatched junction bases numbered 7, after V lost 4 bases and J lost 1 base. The CDR3 loop spans 19 amino acids. CDR1 LGHNT and CDR2 FRNRAP come from the germline V gene. The complete variable domain, with remaining parts taken from reference TRBV12-5 and TRBJ2-2, reads DARVTQTPRHKVTEMGQEVTMRCQPILGHNTVFWYRQTMMQGLELLAYFRNRAPLDDSGMPKDRFSAEMPDATLATLKIQPSEPRDSAVYFCASGSAGLAGGLNTGELFFGEGSRLTVL.

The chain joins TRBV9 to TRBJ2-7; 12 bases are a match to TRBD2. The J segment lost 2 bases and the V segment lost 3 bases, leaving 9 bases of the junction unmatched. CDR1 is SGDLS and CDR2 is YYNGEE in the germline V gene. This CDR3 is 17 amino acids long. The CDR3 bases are TGTGCCAGCAGCGAAAATACTAGCGGGAGGCCTACCTACGAGCAGTACTTC. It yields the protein CASSENTSGRPTYEQYF.